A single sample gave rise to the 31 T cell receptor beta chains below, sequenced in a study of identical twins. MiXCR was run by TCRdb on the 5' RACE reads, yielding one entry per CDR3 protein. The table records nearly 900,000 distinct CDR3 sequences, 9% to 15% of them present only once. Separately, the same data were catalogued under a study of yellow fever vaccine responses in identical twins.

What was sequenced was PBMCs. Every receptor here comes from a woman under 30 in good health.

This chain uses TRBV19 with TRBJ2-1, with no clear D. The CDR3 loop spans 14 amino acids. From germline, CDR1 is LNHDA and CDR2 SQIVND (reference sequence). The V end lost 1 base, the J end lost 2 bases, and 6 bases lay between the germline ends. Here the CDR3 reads CASSIGVAYNEQFF. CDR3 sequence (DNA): TGTGCCAGTAGTATAGGGGTCGCCTACAATGAGCAGTTCTTC.

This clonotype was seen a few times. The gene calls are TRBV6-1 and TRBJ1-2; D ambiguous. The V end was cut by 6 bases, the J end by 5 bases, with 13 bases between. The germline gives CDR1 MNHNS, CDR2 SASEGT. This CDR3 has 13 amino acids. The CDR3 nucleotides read TGTGCCAGCAGCCAGGACCGGTTATATGGCTACACCTTC. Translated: CASSQDRLYGYTF.

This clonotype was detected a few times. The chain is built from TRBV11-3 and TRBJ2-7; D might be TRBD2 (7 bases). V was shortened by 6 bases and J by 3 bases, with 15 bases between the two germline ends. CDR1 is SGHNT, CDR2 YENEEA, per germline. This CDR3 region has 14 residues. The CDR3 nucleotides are TGTGCCAGCAGTTCGGCGGGGGCTGGCTACGAGCAGTACTTC. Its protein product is CASSSAGAGYEQYF.

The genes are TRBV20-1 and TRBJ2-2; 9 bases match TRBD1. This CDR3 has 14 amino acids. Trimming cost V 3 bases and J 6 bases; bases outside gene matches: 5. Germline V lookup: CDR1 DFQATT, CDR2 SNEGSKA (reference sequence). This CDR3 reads CSASWTGAPGELFF. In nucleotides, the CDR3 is TGCAGTGCTAGTTGGACAGGGGCACCCGGGGAGCTGTTTTTT.

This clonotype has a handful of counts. The CDR3 nucleotides are TGTGCCTCACAATCTCCGACAGGGGGCGGCTCTGGGGCCAACGTCCTGACTTTC. Translated: CASQSPTGGGSGANVLTF. The rearrangement uses TRBV10-3 and TRBJ2-6, with TRBD1 identical over 10 bases. Germline CDR1 and CDR2: ENHRY and SYGVKD. This CDR3 has 18 residues. V lost 11 bases to trimming and J lost 0 bases; unmatched junction nucleotides: 13.

CDR3 protein: CASSGRPGLVGSGAANVLTF. For the CDR3, the DNA is TGCGCCAGCAGCGGAAGGCCGGGACTAGTAGGCTCTGGGGCGGCCAACGTCCTGACTTTC. The J gene is TRBJ2-6, the V gene TRBV5-1, with TRBD2 identical over 8 bases. The CDR3 contains 20 residues. CDR1 and CDR2 (germline): SGHRS, YFSETQ. With V trimmed by 4 bases and J by 6 bases, 21 bases remained unmatched.

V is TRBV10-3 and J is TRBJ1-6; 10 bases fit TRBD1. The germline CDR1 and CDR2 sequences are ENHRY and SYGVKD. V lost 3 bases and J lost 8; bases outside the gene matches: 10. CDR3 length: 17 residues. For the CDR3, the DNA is TGTGCCATCAGTGATTTCCCCGGGACAGGGGCGGATTCACCCCTCCACTTT. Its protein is CAISDFPGTGADSPLHF.

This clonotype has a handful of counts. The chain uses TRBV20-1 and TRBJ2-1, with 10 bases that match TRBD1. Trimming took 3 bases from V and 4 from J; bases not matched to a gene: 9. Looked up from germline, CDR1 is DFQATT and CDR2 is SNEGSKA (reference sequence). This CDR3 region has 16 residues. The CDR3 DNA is TGCAGTGCTAGGGGGACAGGGGCGCGTGGATACAATGAGCAGTTCTTC. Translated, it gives CSARGTGARGYNEQFF.

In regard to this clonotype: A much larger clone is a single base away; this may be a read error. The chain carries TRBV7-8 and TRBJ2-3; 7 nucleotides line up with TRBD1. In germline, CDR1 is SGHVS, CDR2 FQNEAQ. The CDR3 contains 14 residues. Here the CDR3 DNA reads TGTGCCAGCAGCTTCGACAGGGAGACAGATACGCGGTATTTT. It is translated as CASSFDRETDTRYF.

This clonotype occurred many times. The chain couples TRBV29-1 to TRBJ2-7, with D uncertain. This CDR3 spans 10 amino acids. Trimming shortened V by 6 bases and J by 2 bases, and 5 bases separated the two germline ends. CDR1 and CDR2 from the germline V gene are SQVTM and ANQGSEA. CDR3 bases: TGCAGCGTGAGGACCTACGAGCAGTACTTC. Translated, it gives CSVRTYEQYF.

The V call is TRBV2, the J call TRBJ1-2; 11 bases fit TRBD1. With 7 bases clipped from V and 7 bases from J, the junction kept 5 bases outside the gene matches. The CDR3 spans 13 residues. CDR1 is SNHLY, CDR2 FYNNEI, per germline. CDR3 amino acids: CASKDRGLRGYTF. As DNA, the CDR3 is TGTGCCAGCAAGGACAGGGGGCTTCGTGGCTACACCTTC. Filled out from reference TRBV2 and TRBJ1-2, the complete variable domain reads EPEVTQTPSHQVTQMGQEVILRCVPISNHLYFYWYRQILGQKVEFLVSFYNNEISEKSEIFDDQFSVERPDGSNFTLKIRSTKLEDSAMYFCASKDRGLRGYTFGSGTRLTVV.

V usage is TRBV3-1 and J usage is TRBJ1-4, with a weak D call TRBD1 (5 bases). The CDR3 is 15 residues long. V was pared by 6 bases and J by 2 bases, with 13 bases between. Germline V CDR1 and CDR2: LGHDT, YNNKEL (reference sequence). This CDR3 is CASSRRGGTNEKLFF. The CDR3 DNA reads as TGTGCCAGCAGTCGAAGGGGAGGGACTAATGAAAAACTGTTTTTT.

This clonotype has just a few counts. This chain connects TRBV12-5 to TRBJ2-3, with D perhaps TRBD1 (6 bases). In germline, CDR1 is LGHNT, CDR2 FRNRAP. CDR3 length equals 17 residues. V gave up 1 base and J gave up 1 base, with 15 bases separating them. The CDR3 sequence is CASGLERTDPCTDTQYF. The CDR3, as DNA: TGTGCTAGTGGTTTGGAGCGGACAGATCCTTGCACAGATACGCAGTATTTT.

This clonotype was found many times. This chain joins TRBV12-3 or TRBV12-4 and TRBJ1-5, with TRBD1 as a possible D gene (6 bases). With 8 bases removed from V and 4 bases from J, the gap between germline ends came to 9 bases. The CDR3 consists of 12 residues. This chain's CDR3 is CASLQGNQPQHF. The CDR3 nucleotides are TGTGCCAGCCTACAGGGAAATCAGCCCCAGCATTTT.

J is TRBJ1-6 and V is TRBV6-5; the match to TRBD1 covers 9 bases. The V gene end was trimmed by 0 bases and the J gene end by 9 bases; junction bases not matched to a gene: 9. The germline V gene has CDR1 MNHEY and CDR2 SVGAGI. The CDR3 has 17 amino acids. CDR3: CASSYSGTGGFSSPLHF. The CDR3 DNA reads TGTGCCAGCAGTTACTCCGGTACAGGGGGCTTTAGTTCACCCCTCCACTTT.

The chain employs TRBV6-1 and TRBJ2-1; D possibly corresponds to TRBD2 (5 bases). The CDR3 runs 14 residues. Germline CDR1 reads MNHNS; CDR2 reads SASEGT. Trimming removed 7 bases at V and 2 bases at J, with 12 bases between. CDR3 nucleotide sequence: TGTGCCAGCAAAACTAGTTCCCCCTACAATGAGCAGTTCTTC. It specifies CASKTSSPYNEQFF.

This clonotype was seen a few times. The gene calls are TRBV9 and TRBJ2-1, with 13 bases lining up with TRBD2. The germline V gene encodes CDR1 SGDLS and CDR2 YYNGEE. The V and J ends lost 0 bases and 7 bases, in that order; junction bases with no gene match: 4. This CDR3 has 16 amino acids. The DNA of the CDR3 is TGTGCCAGCAGCGTAGGAGGACTAGCGGGAGTTAATGAGCAGTTCTTC. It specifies CASSVGGLAGVNEQFF.

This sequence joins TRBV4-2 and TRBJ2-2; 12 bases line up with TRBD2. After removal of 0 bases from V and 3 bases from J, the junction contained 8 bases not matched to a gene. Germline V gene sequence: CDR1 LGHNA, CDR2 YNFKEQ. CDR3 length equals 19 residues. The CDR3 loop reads CASSQDRLRLAGDTGELFF. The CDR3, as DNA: TGTGCCAGCAGCCAAGATCGCCTTCGACTAGCGGGAGACACCGGGGAGCTGTTTTTT.

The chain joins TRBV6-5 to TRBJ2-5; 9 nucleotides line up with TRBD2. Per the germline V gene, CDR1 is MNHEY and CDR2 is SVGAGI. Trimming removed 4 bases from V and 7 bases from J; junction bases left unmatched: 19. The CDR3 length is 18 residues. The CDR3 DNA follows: TGTGCCAGCAGTTCCTACGAATTGACTAGCGGATGGTCTAGGACCCAGTACTTC. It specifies CASSSYELTSGWSRTQYF.

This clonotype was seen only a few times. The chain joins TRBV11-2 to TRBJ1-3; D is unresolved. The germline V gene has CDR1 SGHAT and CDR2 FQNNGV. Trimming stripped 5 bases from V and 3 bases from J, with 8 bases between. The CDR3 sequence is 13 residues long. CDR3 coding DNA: TGTGCCAGCAGCCACAACAGTGGAAACACCATATATTTT. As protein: CASSHNSGNTIYF.

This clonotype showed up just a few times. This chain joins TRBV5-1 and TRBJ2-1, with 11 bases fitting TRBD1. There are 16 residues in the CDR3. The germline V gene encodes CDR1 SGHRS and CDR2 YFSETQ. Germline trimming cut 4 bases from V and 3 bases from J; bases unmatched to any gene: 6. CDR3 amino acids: CASSTGQGGDYNEQFF. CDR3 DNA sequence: TGCGCCAGCAGCACGGGACAGGGGGGTGACTACAATGAGCAGTTCTTC.

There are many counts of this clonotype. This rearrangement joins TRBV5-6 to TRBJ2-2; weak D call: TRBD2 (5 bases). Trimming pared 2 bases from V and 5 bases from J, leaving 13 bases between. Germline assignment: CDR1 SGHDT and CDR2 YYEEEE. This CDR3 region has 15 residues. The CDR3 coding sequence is TGTGCCAGCAGCTTCCGAGTAGAGGGAACCGGGGAGCTGTTTTTT. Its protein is CASSFRVEGTGELFF.

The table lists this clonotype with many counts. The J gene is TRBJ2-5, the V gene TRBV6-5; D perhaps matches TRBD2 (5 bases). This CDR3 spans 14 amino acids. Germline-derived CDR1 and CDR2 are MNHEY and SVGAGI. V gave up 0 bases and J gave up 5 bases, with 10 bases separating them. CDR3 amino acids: CASSYSGGLETQYF. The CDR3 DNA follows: TGTGCCAGCAGTTACTCTGGCGGGTTGGAGACCCAGTACTTC.

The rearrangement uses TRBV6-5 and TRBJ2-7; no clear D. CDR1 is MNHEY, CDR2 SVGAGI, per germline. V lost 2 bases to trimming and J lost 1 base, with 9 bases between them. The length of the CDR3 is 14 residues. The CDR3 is CASSYGPLSYEQYF. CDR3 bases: TGTGCCAGCAGTTACGGACCATTATCCTACGAGCAGTACTTC.

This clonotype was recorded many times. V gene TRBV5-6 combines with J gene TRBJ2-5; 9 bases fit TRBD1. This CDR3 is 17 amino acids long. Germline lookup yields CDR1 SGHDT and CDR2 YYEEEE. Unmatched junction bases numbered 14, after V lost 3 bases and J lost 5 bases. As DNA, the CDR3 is TGTGCCAGCAGCTCACGGACAGGGGAAACGGTAAAGGAGACCCAGTACTTC. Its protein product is CASSSRTGETVKETQYF.

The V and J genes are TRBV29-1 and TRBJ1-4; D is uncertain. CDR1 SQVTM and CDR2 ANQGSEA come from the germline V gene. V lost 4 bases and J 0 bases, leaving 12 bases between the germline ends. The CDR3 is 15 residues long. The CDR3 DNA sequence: TGCAGCGTTGCCGTACACGGGGCAACTAATGAAAAACTGTTTTTT. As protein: CSVAVHGATNEKLFF.

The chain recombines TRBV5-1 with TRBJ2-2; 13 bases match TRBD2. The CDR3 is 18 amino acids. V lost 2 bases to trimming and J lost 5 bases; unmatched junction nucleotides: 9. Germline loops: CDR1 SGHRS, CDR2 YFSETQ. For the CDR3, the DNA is TGCGCCAGCAGCTTCGGACTAGCGGGAGCCCGGGATACCGGGGAGCTGTTTTTT. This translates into CASSFGLAGARDTGELFF.

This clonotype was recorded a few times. Here the CDR3 DNA reads TGTGCCAGCAGCCCTCCCTTGGGGGAGGGGGATGAAAAACTGTTTTTT. As protein: CASSPPLGEGDEKLFF. The rearrangement uses TRBV3-1 and TRBJ1-4, with D perhaps matching TRBD1 (6 bases). The CDR3 is 16 residues long. V gave up 4 bases and J gave up 6 bases, with 18 bases separating them. CDR1 LGHDT and CDR2 YNNKEL come from the germline V gene (reference sequence).

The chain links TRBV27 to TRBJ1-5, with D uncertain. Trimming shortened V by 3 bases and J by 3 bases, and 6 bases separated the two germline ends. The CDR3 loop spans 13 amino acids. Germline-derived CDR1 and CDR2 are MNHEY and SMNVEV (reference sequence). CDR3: CASSFTHNQPQHF. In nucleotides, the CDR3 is TGTGCCAGCAGTTTCACTCACAATCAGCCCCAGCATTTT.

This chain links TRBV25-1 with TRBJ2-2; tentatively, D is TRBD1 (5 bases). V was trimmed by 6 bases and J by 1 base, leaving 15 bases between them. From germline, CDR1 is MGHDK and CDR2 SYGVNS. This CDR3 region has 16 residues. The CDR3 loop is CASSGTGQGNTGELFF. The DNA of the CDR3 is TGTGCCAGCAGCGGAACTGGACAAGGGAACACCGGGGAGCTGTTTTTT. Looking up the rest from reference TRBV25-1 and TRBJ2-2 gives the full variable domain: EADIYQTPRYLVIGTGKKITLECSQTMGHDKMYWYQQDPGMELHLIHYSYGVNSTEKGDLSSESTVSRIRTEHFPLTLESARPSHTSQYLCASSGTGQGNTGELFFGEGSRLTVL.

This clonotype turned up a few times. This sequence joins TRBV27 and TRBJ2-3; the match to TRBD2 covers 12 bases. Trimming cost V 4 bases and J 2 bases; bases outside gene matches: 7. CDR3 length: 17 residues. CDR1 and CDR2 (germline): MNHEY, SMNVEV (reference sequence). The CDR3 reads CASSWGSSGRATDTQYF. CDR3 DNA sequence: TGTGCCAGCAGTTGGGGCTCTAGCGGGAGGGCCACAGATACGCAGTATTTT.